What follows is one T cell receptor (beta chain) and its context. As handled by the study authors: The authors estimated nucleated cell counts from reference gene primer amplification. TCRdb keeps only in-frame clones here, not all; method: immunoSEQ multiplex PCR. For V, J and clone size, that table is used; D and trimming come from the DNA. The profile covers some 150,000 clones, with around 88% appearing a single time and 1.5% taken by the ten largest. This specimen belongs to a study of blood T cell repertoires in COVID-19. Study at large: Samples representing acute and convalescent COVID-19 were sourced from the United States, Italy and Spain. Sample material is recorded as cDNA or gDNA derived from T cells, B-cell-depleted T cells, or PBMCs.

The CDR3 is 20 residues long. Sequencing input: peripheral blood. This TCR was recovered from a woman in her sixties with acute or convalescent COVID-19. V usage is TRBV7-5 and J usage is TRBJ2-6; TRBD1 is the table's D call, not checked against the DNA. TRBV7-5 is flagged as a pseudogene. The CDR3 region is CARSLLAAVTDRAGANVLTF. DNA of the CDR3: TGTGCCAGAAGCTTATTAGCGGCCGTCACGGACAGGGCTGGGGCCAACGTCCTGACTTTC.